The T cell receptor beta chain under discussion was sequenced for a study of blood T cell repertoires in COVID-19. This table comes from immunoSEQ multiplex PCR, and its TCRdb copy is limited to in-frame clones, with some not included. The sample yields about 440,000 clones, roughly 87% seen once. CDR1 is LGHNT, CDR2 FRNRAP, per germline. This CDR3 contains 9 residues. Trimming removed 5 bases at V and 10 bases at J, with 5 bases between. The specimen sequenced was PBMCs or T cells enriched from blood (not recorded which). V is TRBV12-5 and J is TRBJ1-1, with D uncertain. The receptor's source is a man between 18 and 29 years old who had recovered from COVID-19. The CDR3 spells CASGPGAFF. The CDR3 coding sequence is TGTGCTAGTGGTCCAGGAGCTTTCTTT.